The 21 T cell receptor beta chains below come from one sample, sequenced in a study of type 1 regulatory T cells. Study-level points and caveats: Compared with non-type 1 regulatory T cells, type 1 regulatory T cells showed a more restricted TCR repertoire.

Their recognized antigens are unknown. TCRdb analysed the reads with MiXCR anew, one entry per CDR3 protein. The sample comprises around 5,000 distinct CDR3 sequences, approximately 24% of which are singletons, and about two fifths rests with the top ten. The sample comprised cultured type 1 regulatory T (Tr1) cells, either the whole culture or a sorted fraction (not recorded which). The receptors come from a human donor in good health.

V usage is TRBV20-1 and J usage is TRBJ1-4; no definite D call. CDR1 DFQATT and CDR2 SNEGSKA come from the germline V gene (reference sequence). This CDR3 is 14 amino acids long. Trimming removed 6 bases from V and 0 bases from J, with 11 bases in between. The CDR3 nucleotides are TGCAGTGCCCGACGGGGAACAACTAATGAAAAACTGTTTTTT. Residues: CSARRGTTNEKLFF.

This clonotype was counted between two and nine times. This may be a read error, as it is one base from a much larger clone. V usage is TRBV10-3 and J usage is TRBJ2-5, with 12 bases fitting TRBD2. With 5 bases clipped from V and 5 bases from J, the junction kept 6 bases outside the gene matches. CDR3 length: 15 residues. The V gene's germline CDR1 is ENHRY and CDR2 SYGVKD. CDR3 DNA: TGTGCCATCAGTCCGACTAGCGGGAGATTGGAGACCCAGTACTTC. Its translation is CAISPTSGRLETQYF.

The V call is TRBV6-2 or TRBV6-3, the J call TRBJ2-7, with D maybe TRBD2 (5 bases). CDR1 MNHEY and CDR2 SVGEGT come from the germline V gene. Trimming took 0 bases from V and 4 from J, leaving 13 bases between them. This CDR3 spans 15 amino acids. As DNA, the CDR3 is TGTGCCAGCAGTTACTCGCTCACTAGTTCATACGAGCAGTACTTC. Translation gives CASSYSLTSSYEQYF.

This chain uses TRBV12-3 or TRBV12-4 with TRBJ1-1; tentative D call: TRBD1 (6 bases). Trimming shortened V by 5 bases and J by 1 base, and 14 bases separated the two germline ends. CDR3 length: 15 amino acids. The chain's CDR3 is CASSAQQGSNTEAFF. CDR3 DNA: TGTGCCAGCAGTGCCCAACAGGGCTCGAACACTGAAGCTTTCTTT.

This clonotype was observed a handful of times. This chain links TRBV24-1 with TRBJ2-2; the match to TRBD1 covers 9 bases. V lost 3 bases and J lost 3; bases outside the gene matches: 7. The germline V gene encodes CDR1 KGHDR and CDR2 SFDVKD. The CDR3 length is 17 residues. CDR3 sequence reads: CATSDPPGQGDTGELFF. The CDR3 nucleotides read TGTGCCACCAGTGATCCCCCGGGACAGGGAGACACCGGGGAGCTGTTTTTT.

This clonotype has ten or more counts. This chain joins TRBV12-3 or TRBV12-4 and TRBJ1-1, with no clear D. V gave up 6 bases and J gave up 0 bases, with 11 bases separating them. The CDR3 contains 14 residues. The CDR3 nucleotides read TGTGCCAGCAGGCCGACGGTGATGAACACTGAAGCTTTCTTT. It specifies CASRPTVMNTEAFF.

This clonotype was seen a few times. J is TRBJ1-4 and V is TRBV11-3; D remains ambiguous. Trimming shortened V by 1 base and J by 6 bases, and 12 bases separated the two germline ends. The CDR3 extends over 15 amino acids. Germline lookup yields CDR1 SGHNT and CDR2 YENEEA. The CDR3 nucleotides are TGTGCCAGCAGCTTAGGTAGCGGCCGGGATGAAAAACTGTTTTTT. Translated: CASSLGSGRDEKLFF.

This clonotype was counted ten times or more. DNA of the CDR3: TGTGCCAGCAGCCCGGGGTTCAACACAGATACGCAGTATTTT. Translation gives CASSPGFNTDTQYF. This chain connects TRBV5-4 to TRBJ2-3, with D possibly being TRBD2 (5 bases). CDR3 length: 14 amino acids. Trimming took 4 bases from V and 2 from J, leaving 11 bases between them. Germline CDR1 and CDR2: SGHNT and YYREEE (reference sequence).

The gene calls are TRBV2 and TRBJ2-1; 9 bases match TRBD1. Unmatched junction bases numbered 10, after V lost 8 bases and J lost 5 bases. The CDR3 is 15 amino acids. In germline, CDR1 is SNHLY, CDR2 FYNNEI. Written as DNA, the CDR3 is TGTGCCAGCGGGCCGGACAGGGGCCTAAACAATGAGCAGTTCTTC. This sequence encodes CASGPDRGLNNEQFF.

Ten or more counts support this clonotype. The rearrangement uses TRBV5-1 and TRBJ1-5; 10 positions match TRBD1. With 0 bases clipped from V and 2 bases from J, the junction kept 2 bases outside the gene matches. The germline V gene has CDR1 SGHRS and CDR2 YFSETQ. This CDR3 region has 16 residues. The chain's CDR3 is CASSLGGTGGNQPQHF. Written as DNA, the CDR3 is TGCGCCAGCAGCTTGGGTGGGACAGGGGGCAATCAGCCCCAGCATTTT.

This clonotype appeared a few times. CDR3 protein: CASSLEFRSNSPLHF. The CDR3 DNA is TGTGCCAGCAGCTTAGAGTTCAGAAGTAATTCACCCCTCCACTTT. The chain is built from TRBV7-2 and TRBJ1-6; D is unclear. V lost 1 base and J 6 bases, leaving 10 bases between the germline ends. This CDR3 comprises 15 residues. Germline CDR1 and CDR2: SGHTA and FQGNSA.

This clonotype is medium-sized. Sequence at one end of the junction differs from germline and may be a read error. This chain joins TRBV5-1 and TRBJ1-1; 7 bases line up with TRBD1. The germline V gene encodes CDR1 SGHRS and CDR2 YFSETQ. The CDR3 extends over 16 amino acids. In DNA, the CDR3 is TGCGCCAGCAGCTCGGGCTTAGGACAGGTGAAGACTGAAGCTTTCTTT. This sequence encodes CASSSGLGQVKTEAFF.

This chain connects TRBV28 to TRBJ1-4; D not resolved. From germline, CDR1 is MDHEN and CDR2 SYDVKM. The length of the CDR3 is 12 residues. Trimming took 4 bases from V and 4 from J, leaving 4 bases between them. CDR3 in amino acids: CASSSNNEKLFF. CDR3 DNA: TGTGCCAGCAGTTCTAATAATGAAAAACTGTTTTTT.

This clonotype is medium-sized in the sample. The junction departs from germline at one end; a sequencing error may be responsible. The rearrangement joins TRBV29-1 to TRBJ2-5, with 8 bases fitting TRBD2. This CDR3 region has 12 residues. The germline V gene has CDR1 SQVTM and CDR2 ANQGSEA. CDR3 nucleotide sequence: TGCAGCGCTTCCCTAGCGGGCCAAAGAAAGGACTTC. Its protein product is CSASLAGQRKDF. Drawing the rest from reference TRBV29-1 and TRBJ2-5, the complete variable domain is SAVISQKPSRDICQRGTSLTIQCQVDSQVTMMFWYRQQPGQSLTLIATANQGSEATYESGFVIDKFPISRPNLTFSTLTVSNMSPEDSSIYLCSASLAGQRKDFGPGTRLLVL.

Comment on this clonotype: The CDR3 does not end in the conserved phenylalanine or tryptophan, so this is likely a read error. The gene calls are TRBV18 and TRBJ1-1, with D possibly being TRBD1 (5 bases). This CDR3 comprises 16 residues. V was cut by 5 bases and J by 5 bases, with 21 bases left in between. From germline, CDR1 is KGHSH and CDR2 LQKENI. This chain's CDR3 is CASSSPGGSEGTEAFV. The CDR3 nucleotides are TGTGCCAGCTCATCTCCGGGGGGGAGCGAAGGGACTGAAGCTTTCGTT.

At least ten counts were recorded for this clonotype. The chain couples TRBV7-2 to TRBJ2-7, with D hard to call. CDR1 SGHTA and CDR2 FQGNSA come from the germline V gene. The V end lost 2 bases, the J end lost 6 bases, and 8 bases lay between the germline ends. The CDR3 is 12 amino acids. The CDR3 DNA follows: TGTGCCAGCAGCTTAATGGTCAGCGAGCAGTACTTC. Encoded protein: CASSLMVSEQYF.

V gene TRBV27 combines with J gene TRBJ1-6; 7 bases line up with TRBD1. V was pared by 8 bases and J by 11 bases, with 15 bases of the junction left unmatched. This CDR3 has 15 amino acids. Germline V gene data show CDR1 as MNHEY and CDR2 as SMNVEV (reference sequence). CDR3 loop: CASRAEGGGFPPLHF. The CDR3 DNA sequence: TGTGCCAGCCGCGCCGAGGGAGGGGGCTTTCCACCCCTCCACTTT.

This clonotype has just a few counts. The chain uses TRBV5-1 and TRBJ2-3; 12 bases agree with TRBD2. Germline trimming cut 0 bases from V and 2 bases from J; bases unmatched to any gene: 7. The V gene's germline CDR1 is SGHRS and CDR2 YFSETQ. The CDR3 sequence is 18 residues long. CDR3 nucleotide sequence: TGCGCCAGCAGCTTGGTGGCTCTAGCGGGGGGGCACACAGATACGCAGTATTTT. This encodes CASSLVALAGGHTDTQYF.

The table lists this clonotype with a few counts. This chain's CDR3 is CASSLALASYNEQFF. The CDR3 DNA reads as TGCGCCAGCAGCTTGGCCCTAGCCTCTTACAATGAGCAGTTCTTC. J is TRBJ2-1 and V is TRBV5-1; possibly TRBD2 for D (5 bases). The CDR3 extends over 15 amino acids. Germline loops: CDR1 SGHRS, CDR2 YFSETQ. V lost 0 bases to trimming and J lost 4 bases, with 11 bases between them.

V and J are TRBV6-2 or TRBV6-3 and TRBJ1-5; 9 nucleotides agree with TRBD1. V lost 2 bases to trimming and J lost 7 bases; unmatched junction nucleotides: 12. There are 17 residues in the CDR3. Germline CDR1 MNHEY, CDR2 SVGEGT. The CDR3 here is CASSYLPGQGLPQPQHF. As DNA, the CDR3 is TGTGCCAGCAGTTACCTGCCGGGACAGGGTCTCCCCCAGCCCCAGCATTTT.

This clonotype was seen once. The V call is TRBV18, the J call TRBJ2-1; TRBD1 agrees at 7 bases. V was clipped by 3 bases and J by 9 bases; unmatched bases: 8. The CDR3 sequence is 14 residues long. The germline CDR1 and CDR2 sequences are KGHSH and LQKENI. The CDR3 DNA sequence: TGTGCCAGCTCACCCCTACAGGGGCTCGTTGAGCAGTTCTTC. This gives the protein CASSPLQGLVEQFF.